This T cell receptor beta chain was sequenced for a study of T cell repertoires in cytomegalovirus infection. The wider study: From public TCR beta signatures came an indication of both CMV infection and matching HLA type. General study results and limits: People with CMV and the relevant HLA were identified by cumulative public TCR beta family frequency. CMV-specific TCR beta clonotypes restricted by HLA-C dominated the ex vivo response.

A note on this clonotype: The antigen is unknown.

One entry per CDR3 protein results from TCRdb running MiXCR on the reads. The data contain 400,000 to 550,000 distinct CDR3 sequences, 11% of them singletons. Germline V gene sequence: CDR1 GTSNPN, CDR2 SVGIG (reference sequence). Trimming took 5 bases from V and 0 from J, leaving 14 bases between them. The CDR3 loop spans 15 amino acids. The TCR was taken from a human donor in good health (CMV status not recorded). Some clones in this sample may be carry-over from other donors' samples. The V and J genes are TRBV30 and TRBJ2-1; D gene uncertain. The sample consisted of PBMCs. The CDR3 reads CAWGLGQSSYNEQFF. CDR3 DNA sequence: TGTGCCTGGGGTCTAGGGCAGAGCTCCTACAATGAGCAGTTCTTC.